This entry features one TCR beta chain sequence. Its specificity is not known. V gave up 5 bases and J gave up 4 bases, with 15 bases separating them. Germline V gives CDR1 SGHNT, CDR2 YYREEE (reference sequence). This CDR3 comprises 14 residues. The sample is drawn from a study of B cell selection in AIRE deficiency. Overall study findings and caveats: Only around a tenth of some 3,300 shared Treg sequences were patient-specific; about 30% healthy-specific. Roughly 31% of healthy-shared Treg sequences were found among patient Tconv cells. CDR3s were shorter in shared Treg sequences, reflecting few non-templated nucleotide insertions.

Sorted regulatory T cells were CD4-positive, CD25-high and CD127-low or negative. Unrelated healthy donors provided the controls. Produced via immunoSEQ multiplex PCR; TCRdb's table is partial and in-frame only. In the table there are 20,000 to 25,000 clones, around 90% of which are singletons. This TCR derives from a human donor in good health. This sequence joins TRBV5-4 and TRBJ1-2; the D gene is possibly TRBD1 (6 bases). Sequencing was carried out using CD4+CD25+ Tregs sorted from PBMCs. Here the CDR3 reads CASRQPGAGYGYTF. CDR3 DNA: TGTGCCAGCAGGCAGCCAGGGGCCGGCTATGGCTACACCTTC.